This TCR beta chain was sequenced for a study of spatial heterogeneity in lung cancer. TCRdb fed the 5' RACE reads into MiXCR, producing one record per CDR3 protein. The data show around 60,000 distinct CDR3 sequences, with less than 10% seen just once and approximately 15% held by the top ten. This clonotype has at least ten counts. The antigen is unknown. V was clipped by 0 bases and J by 9 bases, with 14 bases between them. The CDR3 spans 14 residues. Looked up from germline, CDR1 is LGHNA and CDR2 is YNFKEQ. The study, taken as a whole, reports: Relative to follow-up, resection was when ubiquitous expanded tumor TCRs appeared more in blood.

Time point of the sample: sample taken at primary tumor resection. Sequencing of whole RNA from tumor, nontumor lung or frozen PBMC involved no sorting. The donors, around 72 patients with untreated early-stage non-small cell lung cancer, provided the samples. Material: PBMCs, obtained at surgery. The gene calls are TRBV4-2 and TRBJ1-1; no clear D. This sequence was found in a female donor with early-stage non-small cell lung cancer. The CDR3 bases are TGTGCCAGCAGCCAAGATGCTAGCCGGTCTAAAGCTTTCTTT. As protein: CASSQDASRSKAFF.